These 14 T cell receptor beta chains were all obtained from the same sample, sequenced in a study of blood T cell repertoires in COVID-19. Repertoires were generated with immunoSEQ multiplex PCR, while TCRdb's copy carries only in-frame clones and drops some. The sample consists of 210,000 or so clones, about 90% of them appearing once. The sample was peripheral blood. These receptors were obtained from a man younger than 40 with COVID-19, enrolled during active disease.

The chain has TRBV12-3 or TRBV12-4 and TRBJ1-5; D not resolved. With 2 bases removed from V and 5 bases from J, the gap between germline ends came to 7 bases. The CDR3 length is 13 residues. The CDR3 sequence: CASSLSGDQPQHF. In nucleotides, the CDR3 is TGTGCCAGCAGTTTATCCGGAGATCAGCCCCAGCATTTT.

For the CDR3, the DNA is TGCGCCAGCAGCTTGGACCCGGCGGGGGAGGGTCAGCCCCAGCATTTT. Translation gives CASSLDPAGEGQPQHF. This chain joins TRBV5-1 and TRBJ1-5, with a possible D match to TRBD1 (5 bases). V lost 0 bases, J lost 6 bases, and 16 bases lay in between. Looked up from germline, CDR1 is SGHRS and CDR2 is YFSETQ. The CDR3 totals 16 residues.

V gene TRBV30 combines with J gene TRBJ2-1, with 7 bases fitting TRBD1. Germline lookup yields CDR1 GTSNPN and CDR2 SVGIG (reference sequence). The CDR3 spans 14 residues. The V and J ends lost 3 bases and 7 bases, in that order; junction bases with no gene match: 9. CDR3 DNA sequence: TGTGCCTGGAGCCGACAGGGTTGGAGTAATGAGCAGTTCTTC. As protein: CAWSRQGWSNEQFF.

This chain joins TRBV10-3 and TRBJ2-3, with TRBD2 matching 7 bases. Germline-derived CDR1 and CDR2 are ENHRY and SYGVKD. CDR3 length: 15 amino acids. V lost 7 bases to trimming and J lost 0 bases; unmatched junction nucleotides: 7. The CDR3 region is CAIKETSLSTDTQYF. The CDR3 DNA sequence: TGTGCCATCAAGGAGACTAGCCTTAGCACAGATACGCAGTATTTT.

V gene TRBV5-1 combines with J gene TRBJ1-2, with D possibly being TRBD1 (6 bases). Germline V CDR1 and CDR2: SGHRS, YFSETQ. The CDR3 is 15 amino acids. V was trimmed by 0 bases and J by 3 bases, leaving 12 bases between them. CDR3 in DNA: TGCGCCAGCAGCTTGGAAGCAGGGGCCTACTATGGCTACACCTTC. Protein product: CASSLEAGAYYGYTF.

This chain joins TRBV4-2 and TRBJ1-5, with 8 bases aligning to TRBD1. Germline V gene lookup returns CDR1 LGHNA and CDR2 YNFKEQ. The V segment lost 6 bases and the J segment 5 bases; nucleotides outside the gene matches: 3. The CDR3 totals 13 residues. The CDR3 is CASSPDRDQPQHF. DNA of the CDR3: TGTGCCAGCAGTCCGGACAGGGATCAGCCCCAGCATTTT.

CDR3 nucleotides: TGTGCCACCAGTGACTCCGGGACAGGGCGCGCCGGGGAGCTGTTTTTT. The encoded protein is CATSDSGTGRAGELFF. This chain uses TRBV24-1 with TRBJ2-2; 9 positions match TRBD1. This CDR3 has 16 residues. Germline CDR1 is KGHDR and CDR2 is SFDVKD. Unmatched junction bases numbered 8, after V lost 4 bases and J lost 6 bases.

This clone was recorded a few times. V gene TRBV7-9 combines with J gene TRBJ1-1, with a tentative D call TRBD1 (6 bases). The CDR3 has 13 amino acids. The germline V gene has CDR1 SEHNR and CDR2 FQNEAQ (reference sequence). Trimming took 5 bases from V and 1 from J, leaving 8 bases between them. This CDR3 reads CASSTRGNTEAFF. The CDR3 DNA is TGTGCCAGCAGCACCAGGGGGAACACTGAAGCTTTCTTT.

The CDR3 DNA is TGTGCCAGTCGGGACTCAGGACTATGGGGCTACACCTTC. Translating it yields CASRDSGLWGYTF. The rearrangement joins TRBV2 to TRBJ1-2, with D possibly being TRBD1 (5 bases). V lost 9 bases and J 8 bases, leaving 19 bases between the germline ends. This CDR3 contains 13 residues. Germline V gene lookup returns CDR1 SNHLY and CDR2 FYNNEI. The whole variable domain, remainder taken from reference TRBV2 and TRBJ1-2, is EPEVTQTPSHQVTQMGQEVILRCVPISNHLYFYWYRQILGQKVEFLVSFYNNEISEKSEIFDDQFSVERPDGSNFTLKIRSTKLEDSAMYFCASRDSGLWGYTFGSGTRLTVV.

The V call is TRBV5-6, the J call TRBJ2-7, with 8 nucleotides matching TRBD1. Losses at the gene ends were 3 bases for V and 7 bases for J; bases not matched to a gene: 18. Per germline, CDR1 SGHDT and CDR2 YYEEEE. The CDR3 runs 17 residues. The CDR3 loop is CASSSETRGPSLGEQYF. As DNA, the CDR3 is TGTGCCAGCAGCTCGGAGACCAGGGGGCCCTCCCTAGGGGAGCAGTACTTC. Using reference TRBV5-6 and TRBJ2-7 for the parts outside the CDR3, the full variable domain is DAGVTQSPTHLIKTRGQQVTLRCSPKSGHDTVSWYQQALGQGPQFIFQYYEEEERQRGNFPDRFSGHQFPNYSSELNVNALLLGDSALYLCASSSETRGPSLGEQYFGPGTRLTVT.

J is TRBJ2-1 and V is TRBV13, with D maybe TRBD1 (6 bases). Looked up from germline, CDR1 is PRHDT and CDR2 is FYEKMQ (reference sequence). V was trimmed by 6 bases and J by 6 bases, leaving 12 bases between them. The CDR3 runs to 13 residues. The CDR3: CASSYRVGNEQFF. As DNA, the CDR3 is TGTGCCAGCAGTTACAGGGTAGGCAATGAGCAGTTCTTC. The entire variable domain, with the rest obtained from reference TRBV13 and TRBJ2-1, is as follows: AAGVIQSPRHLIKEKRETATLKCYPIPRHDTVYWYQQGPGQDPQFLISFYEKMQSDKGSIPDRFSAQQFSDYHSELNMSSLELGDSALYFCASSYRVGNEQFFGPGTRLTVL.

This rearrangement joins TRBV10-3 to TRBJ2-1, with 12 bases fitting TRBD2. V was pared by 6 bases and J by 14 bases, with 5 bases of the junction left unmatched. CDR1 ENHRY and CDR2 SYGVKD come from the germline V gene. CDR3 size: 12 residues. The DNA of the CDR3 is TGTGCCATCAGGGGACTAGCGGGCACTAAGTTCTTC. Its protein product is CAIRGLAGTKFF.

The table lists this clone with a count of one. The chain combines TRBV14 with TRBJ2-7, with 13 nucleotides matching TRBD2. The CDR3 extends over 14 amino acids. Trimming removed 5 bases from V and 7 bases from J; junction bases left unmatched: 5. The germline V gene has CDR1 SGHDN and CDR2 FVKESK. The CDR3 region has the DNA TGTGCCAGCAGCGCCACGACTAGCGGGGGGGAGCAGTACTTC. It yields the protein CASSATTSGGEQYF.

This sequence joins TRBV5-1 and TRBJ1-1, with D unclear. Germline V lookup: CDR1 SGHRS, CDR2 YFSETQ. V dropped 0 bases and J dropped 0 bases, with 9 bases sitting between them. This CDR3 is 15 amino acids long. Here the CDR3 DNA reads TGCGCCAGCAGCTTGGAGCGGACTATGAACACTGAAGCTTTCTTT. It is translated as CASSLERTMNTEAFF.